The subject of this entry is one T cell receptor beta chain. The data originate from a study of CD8 T cells in Susac syndrome. After extraction with the RNeasy kit, roughly 0.5 to 1 ug of the RNA was reverse transcribed using random hexamers. TCRdb re-called the immunoSEQ multiplex PCR reads through MiXCR, storing one row per CDR3 protein. The sample yields 250,000 to 300,000 distinct CDR3 sequences, roughly 85% seen once. In germline, CDR1 is MNHEY, CDR2 SMNVEV (reference sequence). The CDR3 is made up of 15 amino acids. Trimming took 5 bases from V and 2 from J; bases not matched to a gene: 7. The receptor was derived from a human donor with multiple sclerosis. J is TRBJ2-7 and V is TRBV27, with TRBD2 identical over 9 bases. The sequenced material came from CD8+ T cells from PBMCs. The CDR3 bases are TGTGCCAGCAGTCGGCTAGCGGGATTGGCCTACGAGCAGTACTTC. It translates to CASSRLAGLAYEQYF.